The present entry profiles one TCR beta chain with its context. Source study methods: Estimation of nucleated cell counts relied on the amplification of reference gene primers. Clones were read by immunoSEQ multiplex PCR, and TCRdb kept only the in-frame ones, dropping some. Clone size and the V and J calls come from that table; the DNA yielded D and trimming. The sample contains around 200,000 clones, approximately 91% of which appear only once. The sample belongs to a study of blood T cell repertoires in COVID-19. Overall study context: The United States, Italy and Spain were the sources of the acute and convalescent COVID-19 samples. T cells, B-cell-depleted T cells, or PBMCs provided the cDNA or gDNA that served as material.

The sequencing sample was made of peripheral blood. This clonotype was obtained from a man between 18 and 29 years old with active or convalescent COVID-19.

CDR3 bases: TGTGCCAGCAGCCAAGACTCTAGCGGGGATGTAAGAACCTACGAGCAGTACTTC. Its translation: CASSQDSSGDVRTYEQYF. This chain links TRBV4-2 with TRBJ2-7; 9 bases are a match to TRBD2. The CDR3 runs 18 residues. Germline lookup yields CDR1 LGHNA and CDR2 YNFKEQ. J gave up 2 bases and V 0 bases, and 11 bases lay outside the gene matches.